This TCR beta chain emerged from a study of identical twins. With 1 base clipped from V and 5 bases from J, the junction kept 5 bases outside the gene matches. The CDR3 has 15 residues. Per germline, CDR1 LGHNA and CDR2 YSLEER. TCRdb passed the 5' RACE reads through MiXCR, listing each CDR3 protein once. The sample includes 700,000 or so distinct CDR3 sequences, over 8.5% of them seen just once. This clonotype was recorded many times. These data were also filed under a second study, of yellow fever vaccine responses in identical twins.

Sequenced input: PBMCs. The chain uses TRBV4-3 and TRBJ2-3; 8 positions match TRBD2. This receptor was identified in a woman aged 18 to 35 in good health. CDR3: CASSQVDGREDTQYF. The DNA for the CDR3 is TGCGCCAGCAGCCAAGTGGACGGGAGGGAAGATACGCAGTATTTT.